This T cell receptor (beta chain) was observed in a study of CXCR3-negative and CXCR3-positive naive CD8 T cells. Points from the study as a whole: Both of the naive subsets showed about the same high diversity, but memory CD8+ cells had much less.

TRB cDNA libraries were made by UMI-labeled 5' RACE. TCRdb reprocessed the 5' RACE reads and stores each CDR3 protein as one record, lacking DNA. The data show about 130,000 distinct CDR3 sequences, and the top ten clones hold 0.25% to 0.35%. The CDR3 is 14 residues long. The germline CDR1 and CDR2 sequences are SGHVS and FQNEAQ. As regards this clonotype: What it binds is unknown.

The chain combines TRBV7-8 with TRBJ2-7; absent DNA, TCRdb's TRBD2 call cannot be checked. The sample consisted of naive CXCR3- CD8+ T cells from blood. Described subset: CD45RO-CCR7+CD27+CD95- naive CD8+ T cells lacking CXCR3 (TNR3-). The TCR sequence derives from a human donor in good health. Some clones in this sample may be carry-over from other donors' samples. The CDR3 here is CASSFERVQDEQYF.